These 8 T cell receptor beta chains were sequenced from one sample in a study of blood T cell repertoires in COVID-19. Profiling relied on immunoSEQ multiplex PCR, and the TCRdb table lists in-frame clones only, not all of them. The profile covers fewer than 700,000 clones, with approximately 88% appearing a single time and less than 9.5% taken by the ten largest. The sample comprised peripheral blood. Receptor source: a woman in her fifties or sixties with COVID-19, enrolled during active disease.

The CDR3, as DNA: TGTGCCAGCAGCTGGGGACAGGGGGACCGGGAGCTGTTTTTT. Protein sequence: CASSWGQGDRELFF. This chain connects TRBV5-4 to TRBJ2-2, with 11 bases fitting TRBD1. Germline trimming cut 3 bases from V and 9 bases from J; bases unmatched to any gene: 4. The CDR3 has 14 amino acids. Germline V gene lookup returns CDR1 SGHNT and CDR2 YYREEE (reference sequence). Supplemented by reference TRBV5-4 and TRBJ2-2, the full variable domain reads ETGVTQSPTHLIKTRGQQVTLRCSSQSGHNTVSWYQQALGQGPQFIFQYYREEENGRGNFPPRFSGLQFPNYSSELNVNALELDDSALYLCASSWGQGDRELFFGEGSRLTVL.

The rearrangement uses TRBV10-3 and TRBJ2-2, with 7 bases aligning to TRBD2. CDR1 is ENHRY, CDR2 SYGVKD, per germline. The junction had 3 bases not matched to a gene; V was cut back by 4 bases and J by 1 base. CDR3 size: 15 residues. The CDR3 DNA is TGTGCCATCAGTGGGGAGGGGCGGAACACCGGGGAGCTGTTTTTT. This sequence encodes CAISGEGRNTGELFF.

This rearrangement joins TRBV11-2 to TRBJ2-5; 9 nucleotides agree with TRBD1. Germline V lookup: CDR1 SGHAT, CDR2 FQNNGV. The CDR3 contains 16 residues. J gave up 1 base and V 4 bases, and 7 bases lay outside the gene matches. The CDR3 nucleotides are TGTGCCAGCAGCTCAGGGGGACAGGGTGGCCAAGAGACCCAGTACTTC. Translating it yields CASSSGGQGGQETQYF.

The rearrangement links TRBV5-1 to TRBJ2-3, with 12 bases identical to TRBD2. The CDR3 covers 17 residues. J gave up 6 bases and V 0 bases, and 8 bases lay outside the gene matches. Germline V CDR1 and CDR2: SGHRS, YFSETQ. As DNA, the CDR3 is TGCGCCAGCAGCTTGGGACTAGCGGGGGCCCTAAGGGATACGCAGTATTTT. Protein sequence: CASSLGLAGALRDTQYF.

V is TRBV2 and J is TRBJ2-7; TRBD2 agrees at 7 bases. The CDR3 runs 14 residues. Unmatched junction bases numbered 7, after V lost 3 bases and J lost 5 bases. The germline V gene has CDR1 SNHLY and CDR2 FYNNEI. The CDR3 here is CASSDVGGSNEQYF. CDR3 sequence (DNA): TGTGCCAGCAGTGATGTCGGGGGGTCCAACGAGCAGTACTTC.

This clone was counted a single time. The chain employs TRBV2 and TRBJ2-1; 12 bases agree with TRBD2. Per germline, CDR1 SNHLY and CDR2 FYNNEI. With V trimmed by 1 base and J by 7 bases, 5 bases remained unmatched. The length of the CDR3 is 16 residues. CDR3 loop: CASSEGWTSGENEQFF. In nucleotides, the CDR3 is TGTGCCAGCAGTGAAGGTTGGACTAGCGGGGAAAATGAGCAGTTCTTC.

CDR3 in amino acids: CASSLSLVIEAFF. Written as DNA, the CDR3 is TGTGCCAGCAGTTTAAGCCTCGTGATAGAAGCTTTCTTT. V usage is TRBV12-3 or TRBV12-4 and J usage is TRBJ1-1; D remains ambiguous. CDR3 length: 13 residues. V was clipped by 2 bases and J by 8 bases, with 12 bases between them.

A few counts support this clone. The rearrangement uses TRBV11-2 and TRBJ2-1, with 9 bases aligning to TRBD2. This CDR3 spans 15 amino acids. V gave up 1 base and J gave up 6 bases; unmatched junction bases: 4. The germline V gene has CDR1 SGHAT and CDR2 FQNNGV. The CDR3 protein is CASSLGSGGLNEQFF. The DNA for the CDR3 is TGTGCCAGCAGCTTAGGTAGCGGGGGACTCAATGAGCAGTTCTTC. Drawing the rest from reference TRBV11-2 and TRBJ2-1, the complete variable domain is EAGVAQSPRYKIIEKRQSVAFWCNPISGHATLYWYQQILGQGPKLLIQFQNNGVVDDSQLPKDRFSAERLKGVDSTLKIQPAKLEDSAVYLCASSLGSGGLNEQFFGPGTRLTVL.